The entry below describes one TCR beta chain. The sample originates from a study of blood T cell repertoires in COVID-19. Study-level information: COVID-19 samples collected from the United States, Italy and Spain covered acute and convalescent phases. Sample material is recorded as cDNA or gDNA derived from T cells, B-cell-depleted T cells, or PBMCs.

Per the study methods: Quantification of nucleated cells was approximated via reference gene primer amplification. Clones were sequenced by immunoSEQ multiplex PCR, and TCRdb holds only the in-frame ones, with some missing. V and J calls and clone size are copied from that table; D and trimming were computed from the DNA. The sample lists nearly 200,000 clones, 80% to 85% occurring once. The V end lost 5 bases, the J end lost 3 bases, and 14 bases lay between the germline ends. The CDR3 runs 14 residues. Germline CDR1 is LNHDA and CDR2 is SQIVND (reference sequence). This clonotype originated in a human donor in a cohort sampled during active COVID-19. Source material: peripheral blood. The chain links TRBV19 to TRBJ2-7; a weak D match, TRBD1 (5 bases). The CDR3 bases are TGTGCCAGTAGTGTACAGGTTGGAGTCTACGAGCAGTACTTC. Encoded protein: CASSVQVGVYEQYF.